This paragraph reports one T cell receptor beta chain. Its antigen is not known. The data derive from a study of beta chain features in type 1 diabetes. Study overall: Healthy donors resembled patients in age, gender and cell yields.

One heparinised draw of blood, averaging around 120 mL, came from each donor. Whole-study results and caveats: It was among patients, rather than healthy donors, that naive, central memory and Treg TCRB repertoires appeared more similar. Equally in patients and controls, shorter templates might have been favored by PCR. Moderate but significant shortening of TCRB CDR3s was recorded in all four CD4+ subsets from Type 1 diabetes patients.

The whole isolated RNA underwent reverse transcription, so sequencing captured expressed TCRB transcripts. Only in-frame clones appear in the TCRdb table, and some are missing; sequencing was by immunoSEQ multiplex PCR. The data show around 360,000 clones, approximately 12% seen once. This CDR3 has 14 residues. Looked up from germline, CDR1 is LNHDA and CDR2 is SQIVND (reference sequence). The ends lost 6 bases at V and 12 bases at J; junction bases unmatched: 10. This receptor was taken from a woman between 18 and 29 years old with type 1 diabetes. The source material was naive CD4+ T cells from blood. The chain is built from TRBV19 and TRBJ2-6, with TRBD1 matching over 8 bases. The CDR3 DNA reads as TGTGCCAGTAGGACGACCGGGACAGGAGGCGTCCTGACTTTC. Amino acids: CASRTTGTGGVLTF.